The 8 T cell receptor beta chains presented below share a single source sample, sequenced in a study of T cell responses to AZD1222 COVID-19 vaccine. Profiled with immunoSEQ multiplex PCR; TCRdb holds only in-frame clones, not every one. Among approximately 84,000 clones, 80% to 90% were seen once, and the ten largest hold about 28%. Sequencing used peripheral blood, obtained on day 0 of AZD1222 vaccination. The source is an adult in good health.

The rearrangement joins TRBV19 to TRBJ2-5; D may match TRBD1 or TRBD2 (6 bases each). The CDR3 contains 16 residues. V was cut by 6 bases and J by 1 base, with 18 bases left in between. Germline CDR1 reads LNHDA; CDR2 reads SQIVND (reference sequence). In DNA, the CDR3 is TGTGCCAGTAGCAACGTCGGAGGGGGATTCCAAGAGACCCAGTACTTC. Translation gives CASSNVGGGFQETQYF.

The chain employs TRBV10-3 and TRBJ2-7, with unresolved D. Trimming pared 0 bases from V and 2 bases from J, leaving 23 bases between. This CDR3 region has 19 residues. Germline-derived CDR1 and CDR2 are ENHRY and SYGVKD. The CDR3 reads CAISESESATPRLTYEQYF. Here the CDR3 DNA reads TGTGCCATCAGTGAGTCTGAGAGCGCAACACCGAGGCTCACCTACGAGCAGTACTTC.

This chain links TRBV6-4 with TRBJ2-6; D gene unclear. Looked up from germline, CDR1 is MRHNA and CDR2 is SNTAGT. The CDR3 contains 16 residues. Trimming took off 4 bases at V and 0 bases at J, with 10 bases between the two ends. This CDR3 is CASSVQPLSGANVLTF. CDR3 DNA sequence: TGTGCCAGCAGTGTGCAACCCCTCTCTGGGGCCAACGTCCTGACTTTC.

This clone has a single count. For the CDR3, the DNA is TGCGCCAGCGCAGCGGGACAAAACAATGAGCAGTTCTTC. Protein sequence: CASAAGQNNEQFF. V usage is TRBV10-1 and J usage is TRBJ2-1; possible D gene TRBD2, 7 bases. Trimming stripped 8 bases from V and 5 bases from J, with 13 bases between. Germline-derived CDR1 and CDR2 are WNHNN and SYGVQD (reference sequence). The CDR3 spans 13 residues.

There are a few counts of this clone. The rearrangement joins TRBV6-5 to TRBJ2-1; either TRBD1 or TRBD2 may fit D (5 bases each). Per germline, CDR1 MNHEY and CDR2 SVGAGI. The V end lost 11 bases, the J end lost 3 bases, and 20 bases lay between the germline ends. This CDR3 has 15 amino acids. The CDR3 region is CAVTLQGAFYNEQFF. The CDR3 DNA is TGTGCCGTGACATTGCAGGGAGCCTTCTACAATGAGCAGTTCTTC.

The chain couples TRBV9 to TRBJ1-2, with unresolved D. This CDR3 comprises 15 residues. CDR1 SGDLS and CDR2 YYNGEE come from the germline V gene. V was trimmed by 0 bases and J by 4 bases, leaving 13 bases between them. The CDR3: CASSVATGVTYGYTF. DNA of the CDR3: TGTGCCAGCAGCGTAGCTACGGGTGTCACCTATGGCTACACCTTC.

This chain links TRBV3-1 (or the pseudogene TRBV3-2) with TRBJ2-2; TRBD2 agrees at 8 bases. V lost 2 bases and J lost 1; bases outside the gene matches: 3. The germline CDR1 and CDR2 sequences are LGHDT and YNNKEL (reference sequence). The CDR3 length is 16 residues. The CDR3 is CASSQNLAGNTGELFF. The CDR3 DNA sequence: TGTGCCAGCAGCCAAAATCTAGCGGGGAACACCGGGGAGCTGTTTTTT.

This chain connects TRBV7-3 to TRBJ2-4; unclear D gene. Trimming removed 3 bases at V and 8 bases at J, with 11 bases between. Germline CDR1 is SGHTA and CDR2 is FQGTGA. The CDR3 is 13 amino acids. DNA of the CDR3: TGTGCCAGCAGCTTGGACCGCGGAGACATTCAGTACTTC. Amino acid sequence: CASSLDRGDIQYF.